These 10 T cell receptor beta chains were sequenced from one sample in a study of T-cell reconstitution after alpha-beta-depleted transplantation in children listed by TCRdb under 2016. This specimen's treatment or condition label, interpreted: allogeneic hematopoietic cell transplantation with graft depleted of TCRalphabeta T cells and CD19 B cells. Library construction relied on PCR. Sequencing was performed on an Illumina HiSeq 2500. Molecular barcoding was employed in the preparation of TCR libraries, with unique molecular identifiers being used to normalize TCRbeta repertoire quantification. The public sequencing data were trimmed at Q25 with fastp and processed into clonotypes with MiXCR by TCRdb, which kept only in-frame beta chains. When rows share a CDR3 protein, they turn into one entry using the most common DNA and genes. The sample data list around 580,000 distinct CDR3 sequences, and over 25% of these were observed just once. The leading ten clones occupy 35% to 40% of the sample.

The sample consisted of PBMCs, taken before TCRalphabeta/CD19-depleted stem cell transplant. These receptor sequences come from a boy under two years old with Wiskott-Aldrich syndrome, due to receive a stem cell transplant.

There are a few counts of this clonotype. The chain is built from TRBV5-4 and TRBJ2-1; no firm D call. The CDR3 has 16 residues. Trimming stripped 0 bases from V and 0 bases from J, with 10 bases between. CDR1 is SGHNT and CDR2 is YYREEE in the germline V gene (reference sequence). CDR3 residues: CASSLGAVSSYNEQFF. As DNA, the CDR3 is TGTGCCAGCAGCTTGGGAGCAGTGAGCTCCTACAATGAGCAGTTCTTC.

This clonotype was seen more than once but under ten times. CDR3 DNA: TGTGCCAGCAGCTCCAGAGTACGGGAGGGGGGGGAGACCCAGTACTTC. It is translated as CASSSRVREGGETQYF. V gene TRBV7-8 combines with J gene TRBJ2-5; 8 bases are shared with TRBD2. There are 16 residues in the CDR3. V dropped 4 bases and J dropped 5; count of bases not matched to a gene: 12. The germline gives CDR1 SGHVS, CDR2 FQNEAQ.

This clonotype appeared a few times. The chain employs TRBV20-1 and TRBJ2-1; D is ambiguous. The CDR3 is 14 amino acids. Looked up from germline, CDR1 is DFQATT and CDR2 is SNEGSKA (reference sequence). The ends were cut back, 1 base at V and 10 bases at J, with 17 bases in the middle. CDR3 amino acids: CSARGLPNLYEQFF. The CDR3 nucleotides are TGCAGTGCTAGAGGCCTCCCCAATCTCTACGAGCAGTTCTTC.

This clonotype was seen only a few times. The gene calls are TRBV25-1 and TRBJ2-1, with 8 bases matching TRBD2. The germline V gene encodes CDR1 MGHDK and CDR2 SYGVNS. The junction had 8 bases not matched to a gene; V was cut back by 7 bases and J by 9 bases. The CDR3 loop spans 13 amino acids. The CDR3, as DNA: TGTGCCAGCACGGTGGGGGCGGGGGGTGAGCAGTTCTTC. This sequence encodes CASTVGAGGEQFF.

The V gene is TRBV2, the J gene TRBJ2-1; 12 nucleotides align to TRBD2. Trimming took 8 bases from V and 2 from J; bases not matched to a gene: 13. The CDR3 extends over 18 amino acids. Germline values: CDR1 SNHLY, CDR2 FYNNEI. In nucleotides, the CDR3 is TGTGCCAGCCCGTCAGGACTAGCGGGAACCCCCGCCTACAATGAGCAGTTCTTC. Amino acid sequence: CASPSGLAGTPAYNEQFF.

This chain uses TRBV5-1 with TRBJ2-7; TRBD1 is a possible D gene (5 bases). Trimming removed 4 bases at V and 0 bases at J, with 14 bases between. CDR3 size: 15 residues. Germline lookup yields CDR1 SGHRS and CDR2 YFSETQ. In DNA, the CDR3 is TGCGCCAGCAGCCAAGGGGCCAGCAGCTCCTACGAGCAGTACTTC. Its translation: CASSQGASSSYEQYF.

As DNA, the CDR3 is TGTGCCATCAGTGAGTCGACAGGGTTAGGGGAGACCCAGTACTTC. Amino acids: CAISESTGLGETQYF. The V and J genes are TRBV10-3 and TRBJ2-5; 7 bases map to TRBD1. The CDR3 has 15 amino acids. Germline V lookup: CDR1 ENHRY, CDR2 SYGVKD. The ends lost 0 bases at V and 5 bases at J; junction bases unmatched: 6.

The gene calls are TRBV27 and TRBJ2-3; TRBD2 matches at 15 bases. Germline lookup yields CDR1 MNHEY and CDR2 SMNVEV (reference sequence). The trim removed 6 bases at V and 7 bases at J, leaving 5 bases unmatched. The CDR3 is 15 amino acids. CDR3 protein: CASSLGTSGRNTQYF. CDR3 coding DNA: TGTGCCAGCAGCCTCGGGACTAGCGGGAGGAATACGCAGTATTTT.

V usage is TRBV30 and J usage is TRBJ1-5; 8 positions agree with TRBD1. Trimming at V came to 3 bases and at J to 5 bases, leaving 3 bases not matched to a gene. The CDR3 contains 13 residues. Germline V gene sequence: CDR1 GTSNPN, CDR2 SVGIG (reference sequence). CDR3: CAWRTDRDQPQHF. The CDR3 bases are TGTGCCTGGAGAACGGACAGGGATCAGCCCCAGCATTTT.

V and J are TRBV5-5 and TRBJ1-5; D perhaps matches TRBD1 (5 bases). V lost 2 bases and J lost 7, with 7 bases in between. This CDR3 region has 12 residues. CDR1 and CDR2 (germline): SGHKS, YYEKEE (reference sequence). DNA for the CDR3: TGTGCCAGCAGCTTTGGGGGACAGCCCCAGCATTTT. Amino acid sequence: CASSFGGQPQHF.